The 11 T cell receptor beta chains below all came from one sample that was sequenced in a study of T cells after yellow fever vaccination. One entry per CDR3 protein, called by TCRdb with MiXCR from the 5' RACE reads. The table has about 200,000 distinct CDR3 sequences, less than 3.5% seen once. The sequenced sample was CD4+ T cells sorted from PBMCs, obtained 10 days after the yellow fever booster vaccination. The source of these receptors is a man aged 18 to 29 who received the YFV17D yellow fever vaccine.

This clonotype has a count of ten or more. V usage is TRBV7-2 and J usage is TRBJ2-5, with 8 bases fitting TRBD2. CDR3 length: 14 amino acids. CDR1 is SGHTA and CDR2 is FQGNSA in the germline V gene. J was trimmed by 6 bases and V by 5 bases; bases with no gene match: 8. DNA for the CDR3: TGTGCCAGCAGCCCCCCCCGGGGGGGCCAGACCCAGTACTTC. It codes for CASSPPRGGQTQYF.

This clonotype occurred many times. This chain connects TRBV20-1 to TRBJ2-7; 7 nucleotides line up with TRBD1. The CDR3 sequence is 12 residues long. Germline assignment: CDR1 DFQATT and CDR2 SNEGSKA (reference sequence). After removal of 6 bases from V and 1 base from J, the junction contained 3 bases not matched to a gene. CDR3 DNA: TGCAGTGCAGGGGACAGTTCCTACGAGCAGTACGTC. It translates to CSAGDSSYEQYV.

In its sample, this clonotype was seen many times. The genes are TRBV20-1 and TRBJ1-5; D might be TRBD1 (5 bases). Germline lookup yields CDR1 DFQATT and CDR2 SNEGSKA (reference sequence). The germline V and J ends were trimmed by 2 bases and 3 bases, with 8 bases remaining between them. This CDR3 comprises 13 residues. CDR3 sequence (DNA): TGCAGTGCTAGACCAGGGAACAATCAGCCCCAGCATTTT. It specifies CSARPGNNQPQHF.

This clonotype was seen repeatedly, ten times or more. V usage is TRBV7-2 and J usage is TRBJ2-1; D is perhaps TRBD2 (6 bases). The germline CDR1 and CDR2 sequences are SGHTA and FQGNSA. Trimming cost V 3 bases and J 9 bases, with 12 bases left between them. This CDR3 spans 13 amino acids. CDR3 nucleotide sequence: TGTGCCAGCAGCTTCTCTTCGGAGGGTGAGCAGTTCTTC. It translates to CASSFSSEGEQFF.

This clonotype was seen a few times. The genes are TRBV7-2 and TRBJ1-1; D possibly corresponds to TRBD1 (6 bases). Trimming removed 5 bases from V and 11 bases from J, with 18 bases in between. Germline V gives CDR1 SGHTA, CDR2 FQGNSA. CDR3 size: 13 residues. The CDR3 protein is CASSRGGRRVAFF. The CDR3 region has the DNA TGTGCCAGCAGCCGGGGGGGGCGCCGCGTCGCTTTCTTT.

This sequence joins TRBV30 and TRBJ2-7; weak D call: TRBD1 (5 bases). The CDR3 sequence is 14 residues long. Trimming pared 3 bases from V and 3 bases from J, leaving 15 bases between. CDR1 is GTSNPN, CDR2 SVGIG, per germline (reference sequence). The DNA for the CDR3 is TGTGCCTGGAGGTTAAGGGGCGCTGGCTACGAGCAGTACTTC. It is translated as CAWRLRGAGYEQYF.

In its sample, this clonotype was seen many times. The chain employs TRBV29-1 and TRBJ2-7; D not resolved. Germline V gene lookup returns CDR1 SQVTM and CDR2 ANQGSEA. Between the trimmed V and J ends, which lost 3 bases and 2 bases, there was a span of 11 bases. The CDR3 is made up of 13 amino acids. The DNA of the CDR3 is TGCAGCGTTGAGTCGCCTCAGACCTACGAGCAGTACTTC. Protein product: CSVESPQTYEQYF.

This clonotype has a handful of counts. V gene TRBV9 combines with J gene TRBJ2-1; D not resolved. Germline V gene data show CDR1 as SGDLS and CDR2 as YYNGEE. V lost 10 bases, J lost 8 bases, and 16 bases lay in between. This CDR3 has 12 amino acids. The CDR3, as DNA: TGTGCCCCCCAGCGATTCGAGGATGAGCAGTTCTTC. As protein: CAPQRFEDEQFF.

As to this clonotype: This may come from a read error, since a much larger clone is one base off. V and J are TRBV7-2 and TRBJ2-5; TRBD1 agrees at 9 bases. Per the germline V gene, CDR1 is SGHTA and CDR2 is FQGNSA. This CDR3 contains 14 residues. This CDR3 is CASSSGQGGETKYF. The CDR3, as DNA: TGTGCCAGCAGCTCGGGACAGGGCGGAGAGACCAAGTACTTC. Full variable domain (rest looked up from reference TRBV7-2 and TRBJ2-5): GAGVSQSPSNKVTEKGKDVELRCDPISGHTALYWYRQSLGQGLEFLIYFQGNSAPDKSGLPSDRFSAERTGGSVSTLTIQRTQQEDSAVYLCASSSGQGGETKYFGPGTRLLVL.

Written as DNA, the CDR3 is TGCAGTATCCGGACTAGCGGGGGGGGAGGGACGCAGTATTTT. It specifies CSIRTSGGGGTQYF. This chain uses TRBV20-1 with TRBJ2-3, with TRBD2 matching 15 bases. J gave up 9 bases and V 8 bases, and 9 bases lay outside the gene matches. The CDR3 has 14 amino acids. Per germline, CDR1 DFQATT and CDR2 SNEGSKA (reference sequence).

The rearrangement links TRBV12-3 or TRBV12-4 to TRBJ1-1; D is unclear. Trimming left V 3 bases short and J 5 bases short, with 10 bases between. This CDR3 has 13 residues. The chain's CDR3 is CASSLPSGTEAFF. Written as DNA, the CDR3 is TGTGCCAGCAGTTTGCCCTCGGGGACTGAAGCTTTCTTT.